The rows below give T cell receptor beta chains drawn from one sample of a study of blood T cell repertoires in COVID-19. TCRdb keeps only in-frame clones here, not all; method: immunoSEQ multiplex PCR. The table lists roughly 290,000 clones, around 88% of them singletons, with 6% to 7% in the top ten. Sequenced input: PBMCs or T cells enriched from blood (not recorded which). These receptors originate from a woman aged 40 to 50 who had recovered from COVID-19. Each CDR3 is given with its conserved first and last residue. The order of the fields is clone size, V gene, D gene, J gene, CDR3 DNA, CDR3 protein. D genes are given only for firm matches. Part of the rows lack a size; the others show once, few, many or a class for expanded clones.

.	TRBV7-8	.	TRBJ2-1	TGTGCCAGCAGGGGGAGCTCCTACAATGAGCAGTTCTTC	CASRGSSYNEQFF
.	TRBV19	TRBD2	TRBJ2-1	TGTGCCAGTATGAGACTAGCGGGGGAAAGTGAGCAGTTCTTC	CASMRLAGESEQFF
.	TRBV19	.	TRBJ2-5	TGTGCCAGTAGGCCCGGGACAACATCGGAGACCCAGTACTTC	CASRPGTTSETQYF
.	TRBV19	TRBD1	TRBJ2-7	TGTGCCAGTAGTAGGACAGGGCAATCAACATCCTACGAGCAGTACTTC	CASSRTGQSTSYEQYF
.	TRBV19	TRBD1	TRBJ2-3	TGTGCCAGTAGTATCGCGACAGGGGGAGGAACAGATACGCAGTATTTT	CASSIATGGGTDTQYF
.	TRBV5-1	TRBD2	TRBJ2-5	TGCGCCAGCAGCAGCCGACTAGCGGCCAACCAAGAGACCCAGTACTTC	CASSSRLAANQETQYF
.	TRBV4-3	TRBD2	TRBJ2-1	TGCGCCAGCAGCCAGACTAGCGGGTACAATGAGCAGTTCTTC	CASSQTSGYNEQFF
once	TRBV28	.	TRBJ2-5	TGTGCCAGCAGTTTCGCACTGTACCAAGAGACCCAGTACTTC	CASSFALYQETQYF
.	TRBV18	TRBD2	TRBJ2-7	TGTGCCAGCTCCCCGTCGACTAGCGGGAGGCAGCGCGAGCAGTACTTC	CASSPSTSGRQREQYF
.	TRBV7-2	TRBD2	TRBJ2-3	TGTGCCAGCAGCTCTATTCCACTAGCGGGAAAGACAGATACGCAGTATTTT	CASSSIPLAGKTDTQYF
.	TRBV12-3/TRBV12-4	.	TRBJ1-2	TGTGCCAGCCTCCGCGGGGGAAAGTATGGCTACACCTTC	CASLRGGKYGYTF
.	TRBV2	TRBD1	TRBJ2-5	TGTGCCAGCAGTGAGGGGACAGGTCAAGAGACCCAGTACTTC	CASSEGTGQETQYF
.	TRBV12-1	.	TRBJ2-5	TGTGCCAGCAGCTCTGCGGGCAGAGGACAGGGGGATCGAGAGACCCAGTACTTC	CASSSAGRGQGDRETQYF
.	TRBV2	.	TRBJ2-7	TGTGCCAGCAGCGCCCGGACACTCTCCTACGAGCAGTACTTC	CASSARTLSYEQYF
.	TRBV10-3	TRBD1	TRBJ1-2	TGTGCCATCAAGAGACAGGGCGAGGGCTACACCTTC	CAIKRQGEGYTF
.	TRBV28	TRBD1	TRBJ1-1	TGTGCCAGCAGTTACACAGGGGGCGCGAGGGGAGCTTTCTTT	CASSYTGGARGAFF
.	TRBV7-2	.	TRBJ2-5	TGTGCCAGCAGCCTCCAGGGGATCCGGGAGTACTTC	CASSLQGIREYF
.	TRBV7-3	.	TRBJ1-1	TGTGCCAGCAGCTTAGGTGGGGGACTCTCTGAAGCTTTCTTT	CASSLGGGLSEAFF
.	TRBV3-1/TRBV3-2	.	TRBJ2-2	TGTGCCAGCAGCCAACAGCCGCATCCAGCGGGGGAGCTGTTTTTT	CASSQQPHPAGELFF
.	TRBV5-4	TRBD1	TRBJ2-1	TGTGCCAGCACCGAAGGACAGGCCGGTGAGCAGTTCTTC	CASTEGQAGEQFF
.	TRBV5-1	TRBD1	TRBJ1-2	TGCGCCAGCAGCAGGGACAGGGGGGACTATGGCTACACCTTC	CASSRDRGDYGYTF